Listed below are T cell receptor beta chains from one sample, sequenced in a study of glioma-infiltrating T cells after dendritic cell vaccination. Sequencing was performed with immunoSEQ multiplex PCR; in TCRdb, only in-frame clones are kept and a portion is missing. The sample lists about 92,000 clones; about nine tenths were seen once. The sample here was blood, taken before dendritic cell vaccination. The receptors stem from a human donor with glioblastoma. CDR3s include the opening cysteine and the closing phenylalanine or tryptophan. A D gene is named only where the DNA matches it firmly. Clone size is given for some rows only: seen once, a few or many times, or a class if the clone is expanded.

>NA|TRBJ1-1|NA|TRBV19
TGTGCCAGTAGTAGCCAGAGAGGGCTAGTTAACACTGAAGCTTTCTTT
CASSSQRGLVNTEAFF
>NA|TRBJ2-1|TRBD1|TRBV4-3
TGCGCCAGCAGCCAAGACCAGGGGGCCTACAATGAGCAGTTCTTC
CASSQDQGAYNEQFF
>once|TRBJ2-5|NA|TRBV2
TGTGCCAGCAGTGAAGCCAACCAGGGCTTAGAGACCCAGTACTTC
CASSEANQGLETQYF
>NA|TRBJ2-7|NA|TRBV7-9
TGTGCCAGCAGCTTAATGTACTACGAGCAGTACTTC
CASSLMYYEQYF
>NA|TRBJ1-4|TRBD1|TRBV4-1
TGCGCCAGCAGCCAAGAATCCAGGGGGATTGAAAAACTGTTTTTT
CASSQESRGIEKLFF
>NA|TRBJ2-2|NA|TRBV27
TGTGCCAGCAGTTATCAGGGACACAACACCGGGGAGCTGTTTTTT
CASSYQGHNTGELFF
>NA|TRBJ2-7|NA|TRBV6-5
TGTGCCAGCAGTTACTCAGGGCAGGGGTACGAGCAGTACTTC
CASSYSGQGYEQYF
>NA|TRBJ2-7|NA|TRBV7-2
TGTGCCAGCAGCAGGGGGCGGGGAGGCTCCTACGAGCAGTACTTC
CASSRGRGGSYEQYF
>NA|TRBJ1-3|NA|TRBV15
TGTGCCACCAGCAACCTCGGGGAGAGAGCTAACGGAAACACCATATATTTT
CATSNLGERANGNTIYF
>NA|TRBJ2-7|NA|TRBV4-1
TGCGCCAGCAGCCAATACGGGGACTCCTACGAGCAGTACTTC
CASSQYGDSYEQYF
>NA|TRBJ2-2|TRBD1|TRBV30
TGTGCCTGGGGACAGGGTTCCGGGGAGCTGTTTTTT
CAWGQGSGELFF
>NA|TRBJ1-4|NA|TRBV27
TGTGCCAGCAGTTCTCGGAGGATCTTTAATGAAAAACTGTTTTTT
CASSSRRIFNEKLFF
>once|TRBJ2-4|TRBD2|TRBV19
TGTGCCAGTAGTATTAGTGGGAGGGATCAGTACTTC
CASSISGRDQYF
>NA|TRBJ2-7|TRBD1|TRBV13
TGTGCCAGCAGCTCGAGACAGGGAAACGCCTACGAGCAGTACTTC
CASSSRQGNAYEQYF
>NA|TRBJ2-2|TRBD1|TRBV2
TGTGCCAGCAGTACTCGACAGGGGACGAACACCGGGGAGCTGTTTTTT
CASSTRQGTNTGELFF
>NA|TRBJ2-3|TRBD2|TRBV11-2
TGTGCCAGCAGCCAACAGACTAGCGGTTTTTACACAGATACGCAGTATTTT
CASSQQTSGFYTDTQYF
>NA|TRBJ1-2|TRBD1|TRBV10-2
TGCGCCAGCACCAACCCGGGGACAGGGGACGGCTATGGCTACACCTTC
CASTNPGTGDGYGYTF
>NA|TRBJ1-2|NA|TRBV9
TGTGCCAGCAGCGTAGTTGAGTATGGCTACACCTTC
CASSVVEYGYTF
>NA|TRBJ1-5|TRBD1|TRBV18
TGTGCCAGCTCAAGGCAGGGACAGGAAAATCAGCCCCAGCATTTT
CASSRQGQENQPQHF
>NA|TRBJ2-5|NA|TRBV4-1
TGCGCCAGCAGCCAAGTCCAGGAGGGGGAGACCCAGTACTTC
CASSQVQEGETQYF
>NA|TRBJ1-6|TRBD1|TRBV10-3
TGTGCCATCAGTGAGTCCGGGACAGGGGGTTCACCCCTCCACTTT
CAISESGTGGSPLHF
>NA|TRBJ1-1|NA|TRBV29-1
TGCAGCGTACCTATCGGGACAACCAACACTGAAGCTTTCTTT
CSVPIGTTNTEAFF
>NA|TRBJ1-1|NA|TRBV7-2
TGTGCCAGCAGCCGAGAACTAAACACTGAAGCTTTCTTT
CASSRELNTEAFF
>NA|TRBJ2-1|TRBD2|TRBV5-1
TGCGCCAGCAGTGTGGGACTAGCGACTTACAATGAGCAGTTCTTC
CASSVGLATYNEQFF
>NA|TRBJ2-1|NA|TRBV12-5
TGTGCTAGTGGTTTGGGGGCATACAATGAGCAGTTCTTC
CASGLGAYNEQFF
>NA|TRBJ1-1|TRBD1|TRBV13
TGTGCCAGCTGGAAGGGGGCCTGGATGAACACTGAAGCTTTCTTT
CASWKGAWMNTEAFF
>NA|TRBJ1-2|TRBD1|TRBV5-4
TGTGCCAGCAGCTTACGGCAGGGGGACTATGGCTACACCTTC
CASSLRQGDYGYTF
>NA|TRBJ2-7|NA|TRBV4-2
TGTGCCAGCAGCCAAGGTCTACCTGACTACGAGCAGTACTTC
CASSQGLPDYEQYF
>NA|TRBJ2-3|TRBD1|TRBV7-9
TGTGCCAGCAGCCCGGACAGGGCCACCCGCACAGATACGCAGTATTTT
CASSPDRATRTDTQYF
>few|TRBJ1-1|NA|TRBV6-1
TGTGCCAGCAGTAAACAGGGTTGGACTGAAGCTTTCTTT
CASSKQGWTEAFF
>NA|TRBJ1-2|NA|TRBV28
TGTGCCGCGGAGGGCTACACCTTC
CAAEGYTF
>NA|TRBJ2-7|TRBD1|TRBV7-8
TGTGCCAGCAGCTTTGTCAGTGGGACAGGGCCAACCTCCTACGAGCAGTACTTC
CASSFVSGTGPTSYEQYF
>NA|TRBJ2-3|TRBD2|TRBV28
TGTGCTTCCTTCGGACTAGCAGGGACAGATACGCAGTATTTT
CASFGLAGTDTQYF
>NA|TRBJ1-5|NA|TRBV27
TGTGCCAGCAGTTTTAACAGGGAGTCGAGGCCCCAGCATTTT
CASSFNRESRPQHF
>NA|TRBJ1-1|NA|TRBV5-1
TGCGCCAGCAGCTTGGGACTTGAAGCTTTCTTT
CASSLGLEAFF
>once|TRBJ1-2|TRBD1|TRBV7-2
TGTGCCAGCAGCCAGGACAGGGACTATGGCTACACCTTC
CASSQDRDYGYTF
>NA|TRBJ2-5|NA|TRBV15
TGTGCCACCAGCAGGGCCCCGGGGGGCCGAGAGACCCAGTACTTC
CATSRAPGGRETQYF
>NA|TRBJ1-5|NA|TRBV27
TGTGCCAGCAGTCCCAGGGACAATCAGCCCCAGCATTTT
CASSPRDNQPQHF
>NA|TRBJ2-7|TRBD2|TRBV4-1
TGCGCCAGCAGCCAAATACTAGCGGGGGCCTACGAGCAGTACTTC
CASSQILAGAYEQYF
>NA|TRBJ1-1|TRBD1|TRBV7-2
TGTGCCAGCAGCACCCGGACAGGGGGCTTTGGAGCTTTCTTT
CASSTRTGGFGAFF
>NA|TRBJ1-2|NA|TRBV6-6
TGTGCCAGCAGTTATCCAGGGGATTATGGCTACACCTTC
CASSYPGDYGYTF
>NA|TRBJ2-1|TRBD2|TRBV5-1
TGCGCCAGCAGCGTCGATCTAGCGGGAGGGAGGGGTGAGCAGTTCTTC
CASSVDLAGGRGEQFF
>NA|TRBJ2-1|TRBD1|TRBV6-5
TGTGCCAGCAGCCGGGACAGATACAATGAGCAGTTCTTC
CASSRDRYNEQFF
>NA|TRBJ2-1|NA|TRBV2
TGTGCCAGCAGTAGTAAATGGAGTGAGCAGTTCTTC
CASSSKWSEQFF
>NA|TRBJ2-5|NA|TRBV2
TGTGCCAGCATCCTGCAAGAGACCCAGTACTTC
CASILQETQYF
>NA|TRBJ2-6|NA|TRBV6-4
TGTGCCAGCAGTGCTAGCTCTGGGGCCAACGTCCTGACTTTC
CASSASSGANVLTF
>NA|TRBJ1-5|TRBD1|TRBV5-1
TGCGCCAGCAGCTTGGGAATACAGGGGTTGGAGCCCCAGCATTTT
CASSLGIQGLEPQHF
>few|TRBJ2-3|TRBD1|TRBV2
TGTGCCAGCAAACCGGGACAGACTGTGGATACGCAGTATTTT
CASKPGQTVDTQYF